This is a list of T cell receptor beta chains from one sample in a study of CD8+CD57+ T cells in acquired aplastic anemia. TCRdb redid the calling of the reads with MiXCR, one entry per CDR3 protein. The table has approximately 99,000 distinct CDR3 sequences, around 49% seen once. The sequenced material came from sorted CD4+, CD8+, or CD8+CD57+ T cells (not recorded which) from PBMCs. These receptors came from a human donor in good health, serving as a control. The CDR3 runs from the conserved cysteine through the conserved F or W. A D gene is named only where the DNA matches it firmly. The size of a clone is reported for some rows only, either as once, few or many, or as a class for expanded clones.

CDR3nt,CDR3aa,abundance,d_gene,j_gene,v_gene
TGTGCCAGCAGCCGGACAGGACCTAATGAAAAACTGTTTTTT,CASSRTGPNEKLFF,many,TRBD1,TRBJ1-4,TRBV7-2
TGTGCCAGCAGCTTTTCAGCGAACACTGAAGCTTTCTTT,CASSFSANTEAFF,many,.,TRBJ1-1,TRBV7-6
TGTGCCAGCAGCCCACGACAAAGTGGGACAGGGAACACCGGGGAGCTGTTTTTT,CASSPRQSGTGNTGELFF,.,TRBD1,TRBJ2-2,TRBV9
TGTGCCAGTAGTATCCGAGGGGGTAGGGTTCAGCCCCAGCATTTT,CASSIRGGRVQPQHF,.,.,TRBJ1-5,TRBV19
TGTGCCAGTAGACACAGTTCCGGGAAGACCCAGTACTTC,CASRHSSGKTQYF,.,.,TRBJ2-5,TRBV19
TGTGCCACCAGCAGAGGTGGCTCAGGGAACACTGAAGCTTTCTTT,CATSRGGSGNTEAFF,.,.,TRBJ1-1,TRBV15
TGTGCCAGCAGTGAATCCTACACACTGGGTTGGCAAGAGACCCAGTACTTC,CASSESYTLGWQETQYF,few,.,TRBJ2-5,TRBV25-1
TGTGCCGGCAGTCGACAGGGGAACACTGAAGCTTTCTTT,CAGSRQGNTEAFF,.,TRBD1,TRBJ1-1,TRBV7-2
TGTGCCACCAGTGATTTCGCGCAGGGGAGCGAGCAGTTCTTC,CATSDFAQGSEQFF,.,.,TRBJ2-1,TRBV25-1
TGTGCCAGCAGACTCACCGGACAGGGGGTCGAGCAGTACTTC,CASRLTGQGVEQYF,.,TRBD1,TRBJ2-7,TRBV7-9
TGTGCCACCAGTGAACCAGGCCAGCCCCAGCATTTT,CATSEPGQPQHF,.,.,TRBJ1-5,TRBV24-1
TGTGCCAGCGTTGAAGTAGCCGGGCGGAACACCGGGGAGCTGTTTTTT,CASVEVAGRNTGELFF,.,.,TRBJ2-2,TRBV2
TGTGCCAGTAGTAAGGACAGGGGTTTAGCAGAGACCCAGTACTTC,CASSKDRGLAETQYF,.,TRBD1,TRBJ2-5,TRBV19
TGTGCCACCAGCAGAGATTGGTCCATAGATCAGCCCCAGCATTTT,CATSRDWSIDQPQHF,.,.,TRBJ1-5,TRBV15